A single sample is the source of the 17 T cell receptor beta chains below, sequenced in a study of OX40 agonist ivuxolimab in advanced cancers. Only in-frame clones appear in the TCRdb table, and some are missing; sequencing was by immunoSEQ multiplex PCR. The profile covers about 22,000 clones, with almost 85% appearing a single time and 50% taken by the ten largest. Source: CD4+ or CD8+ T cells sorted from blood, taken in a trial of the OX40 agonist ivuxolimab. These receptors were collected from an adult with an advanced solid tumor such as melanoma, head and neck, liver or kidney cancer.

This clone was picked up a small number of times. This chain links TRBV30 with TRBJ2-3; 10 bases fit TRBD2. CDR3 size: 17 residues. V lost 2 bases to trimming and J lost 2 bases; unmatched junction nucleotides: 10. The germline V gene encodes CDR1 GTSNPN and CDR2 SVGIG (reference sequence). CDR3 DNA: TGTGCCTGGAGTAAGCGGGGGGGTTACCTTTACACAGATACGCAGTATTTT. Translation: CAWSKRGGYLYTDTQYF. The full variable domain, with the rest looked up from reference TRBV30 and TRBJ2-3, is SQTIHQWPATLVQPVGSPLSLECTVEGTSNPNLYWYRQAAGRGLQLLFYSVGIGQISSEVPQNLSASRPQDRQFILSSKKLLLSDSGFYLCAWSKRGGYLYTDTQYFGPGTRLTVL.

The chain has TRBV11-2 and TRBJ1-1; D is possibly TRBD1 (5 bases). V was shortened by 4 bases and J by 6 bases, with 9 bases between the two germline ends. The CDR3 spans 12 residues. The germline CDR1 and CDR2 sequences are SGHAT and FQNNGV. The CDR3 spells CASSYGTAEAFF. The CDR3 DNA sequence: TGTGCCAGCAGCTACGGGACGGCTGAAGCTTTCTTT.

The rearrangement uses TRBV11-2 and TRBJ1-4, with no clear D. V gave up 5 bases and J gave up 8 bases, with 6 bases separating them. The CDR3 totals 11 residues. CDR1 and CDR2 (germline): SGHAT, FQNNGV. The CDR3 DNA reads TGTGCCAGCAGCCTAAAGGAAAAACTGTTTTTT. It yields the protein CASSLKEKLFF.

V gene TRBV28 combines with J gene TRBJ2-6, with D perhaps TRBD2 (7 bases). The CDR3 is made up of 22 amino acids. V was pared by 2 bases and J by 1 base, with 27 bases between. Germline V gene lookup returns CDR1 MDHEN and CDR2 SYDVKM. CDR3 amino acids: CASSLDGGAPSSLGSGANVLTF. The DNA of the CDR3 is TGTGCCAGCAGTTTAGATGGGGGGGCTCCGTCTAGTCTCGGGTCTGGGGCCAACGTCCTGACTTTC.

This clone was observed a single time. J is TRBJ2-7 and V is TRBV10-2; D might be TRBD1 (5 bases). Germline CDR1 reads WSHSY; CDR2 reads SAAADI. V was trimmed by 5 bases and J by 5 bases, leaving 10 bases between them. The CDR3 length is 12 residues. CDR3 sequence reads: CASSSDNHEQYF. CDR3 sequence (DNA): TGCGCCAGCAGTTCGGACAACCACGAGCAGTACTTC.

CDR3 loop: CASSSWAFQYEQYF. The CDR3 nucleotides read TGTGCCAGCAGCTCATGGGCATTCCAATACGAGCAGTACTTC. The chain is built from TRBV7-2 and TRBJ2-7; D unresolved. The CDR3 spans 14 residues. Trimming left V 4 bases short and J 4 bases short, with 14 bases between. Germline V lookup: CDR1 SGHTA, CDR2 FQGNSA. The variable domain in full, completed from reference TRBV7-2 and TRBJ2-7, reads GAGVSQSPSNKVTEKGKDVELRCDPISGHTALYWYRQSLGQGLEFLIYFQGNSAPDKSGLPSDRFSAERTGGSVSTLTIQRTQQEDSAVYLCASSSWAFQYEQYFGPGTRLTVT.

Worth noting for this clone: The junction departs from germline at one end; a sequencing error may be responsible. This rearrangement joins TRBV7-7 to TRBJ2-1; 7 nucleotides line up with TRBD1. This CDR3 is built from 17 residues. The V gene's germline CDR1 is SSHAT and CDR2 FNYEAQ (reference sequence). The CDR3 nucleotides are TGTGCTAGCAGCTTCGAAGGACAGGAGAGCTCCTACAATGAGCAGTTCTTC. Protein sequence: CASSFEGQESSYNEQFF.

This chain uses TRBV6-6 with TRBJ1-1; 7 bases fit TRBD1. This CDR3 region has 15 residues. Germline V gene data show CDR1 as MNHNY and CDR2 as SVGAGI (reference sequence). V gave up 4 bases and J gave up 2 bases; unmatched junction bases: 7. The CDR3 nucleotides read TGTGCCAGCAGTTTCTACAGGGGCCCTAACACTGAAGCTTTCTTT. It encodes CASSFYRGPNTEAFF.

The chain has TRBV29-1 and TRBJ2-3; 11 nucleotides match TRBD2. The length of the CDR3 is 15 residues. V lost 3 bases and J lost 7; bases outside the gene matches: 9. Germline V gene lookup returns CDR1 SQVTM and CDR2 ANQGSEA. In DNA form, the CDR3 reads TGCAGCGTTGAGCCCGGGACTAGCGGAACCTATACGCAGTATTTT. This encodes CSVEPGTSGTYTQYF.

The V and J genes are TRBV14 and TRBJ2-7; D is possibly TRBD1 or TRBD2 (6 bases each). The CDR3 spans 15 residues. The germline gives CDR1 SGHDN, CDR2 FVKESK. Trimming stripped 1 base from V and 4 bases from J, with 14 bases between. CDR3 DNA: TGTGCCAGCAGCCAAGGCCTCGGGGGCTGGTACGAGCAGTACTTC. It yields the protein CASSQGLGGWYEQYF.

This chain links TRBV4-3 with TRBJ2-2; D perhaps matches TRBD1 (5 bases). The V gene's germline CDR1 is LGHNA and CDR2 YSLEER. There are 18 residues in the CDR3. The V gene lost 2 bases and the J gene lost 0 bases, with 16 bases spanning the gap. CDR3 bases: TGCGCCAGCAGCCAAATGACAGACCGGAGCCCGAACACCGGGGAGCTGTTTTTT. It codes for CASSQMTDRSPNTGELFF.

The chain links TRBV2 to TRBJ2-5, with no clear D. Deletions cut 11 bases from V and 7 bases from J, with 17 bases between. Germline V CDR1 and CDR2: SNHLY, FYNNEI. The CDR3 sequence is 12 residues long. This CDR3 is CARRRIELTQYF. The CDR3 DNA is TGTGCCCGCCGACGGATAGAACTGACCCAGTACTTC.

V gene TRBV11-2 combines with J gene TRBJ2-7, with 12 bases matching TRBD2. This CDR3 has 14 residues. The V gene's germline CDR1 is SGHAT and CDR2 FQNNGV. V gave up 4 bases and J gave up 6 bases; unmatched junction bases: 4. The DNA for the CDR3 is TGTGCCAGCAGCTACCTAGCGGGGGGGCTCGAGCAGTACTTC. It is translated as CASSYLAGGLEQYF.

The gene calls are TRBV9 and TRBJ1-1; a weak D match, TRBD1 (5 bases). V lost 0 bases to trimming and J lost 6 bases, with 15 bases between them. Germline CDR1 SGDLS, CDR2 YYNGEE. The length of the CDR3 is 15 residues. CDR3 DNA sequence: TGTGCCAGCAGCGTAGCTTTAGTCCAGGGCCCTGAAGCTTTCTTT. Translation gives CASSVALVQGPEAFF.

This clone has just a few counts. CDR3 coding DNA: TGTGCCAGCAGCTTAGTGGAGCTAGCGGGGGGGAGTAGCACAGATACGCAGTATTTT. It specifies CASSLVELAGGSSTDTQYF. The gene calls are TRBV11-2 and TRBJ2-3, with TRBD2 matching over 12 bases. V was pared by 1 base and J by 0 bases, with 8 bases of the junction left unmatched. Germline values: CDR1 SGHAT, CDR2 FQNNGV. The CDR3 loop spans 19 amino acids.

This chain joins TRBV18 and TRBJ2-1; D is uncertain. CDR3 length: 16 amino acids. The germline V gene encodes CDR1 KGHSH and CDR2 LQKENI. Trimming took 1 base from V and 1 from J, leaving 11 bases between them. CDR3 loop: CASSPLEGRSYNEQFF. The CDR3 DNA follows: TGTGCCAGCTCACCACTGGAAGGCAGGTCCTACAATGAGCAGTTCTTC.

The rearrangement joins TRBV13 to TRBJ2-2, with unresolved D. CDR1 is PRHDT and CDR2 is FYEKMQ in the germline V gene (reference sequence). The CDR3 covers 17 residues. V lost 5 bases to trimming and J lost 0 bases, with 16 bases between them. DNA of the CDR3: TGTGCCAGCAGCCGCGAAGGGCAGGAGACGAACACCGGGGAGCTGTTTTTT. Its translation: CASSREGQETNTGELFF.